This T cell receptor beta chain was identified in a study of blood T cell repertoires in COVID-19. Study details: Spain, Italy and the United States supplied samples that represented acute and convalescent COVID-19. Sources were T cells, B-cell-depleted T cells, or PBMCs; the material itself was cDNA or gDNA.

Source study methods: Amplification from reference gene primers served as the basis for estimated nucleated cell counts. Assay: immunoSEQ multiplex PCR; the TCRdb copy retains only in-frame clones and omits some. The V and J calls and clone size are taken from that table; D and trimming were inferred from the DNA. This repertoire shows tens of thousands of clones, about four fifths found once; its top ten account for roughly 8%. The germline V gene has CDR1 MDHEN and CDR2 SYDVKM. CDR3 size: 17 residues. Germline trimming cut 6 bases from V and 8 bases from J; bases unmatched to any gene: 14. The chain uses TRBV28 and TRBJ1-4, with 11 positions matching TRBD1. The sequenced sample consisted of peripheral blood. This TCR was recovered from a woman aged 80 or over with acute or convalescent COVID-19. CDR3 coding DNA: TGTGCCAGCAGGCCTTCTTCGGGACAGGGGGTTCGGGAAAAACTGTTTTTT. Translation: CASRPSSGQGVREKLFF.